This TCR beta chain was sequenced for a study of cytomegalovirus exposure and HLA in healthy donors. The CDR3 is made up of 13 amino acids. CDR1 and CDR2 (germline): LNHDA, SQIVND (reference sequence). V lost 3 bases and J 1 base, leaving 6 bases between the germline ends. As regards this clone: Its specificity is not known.

Primers for the PCR totalled 60 Vbeta and 13 Jbeta. Original data processing: An analysis that came later counted 80 million or so unique TCR beta chains, some 11 million shared. Libraries were prepared by immunoSEQ multiplex PCR; TCRdb keeps only in-frame clonotypes and omits some of them. Clone size and V and J calls were adopted from that table, with D and trimming inferred from the DNA. This table holds 120,000 or so clones, 8.5% to 9% found once. The donors, nominally healthy at sampling, likely had unrecorded immune exposures. Study-level results: The dataset shows that most TCR sequences were rare, while some public TCRs occurred in many donors. Most subjects had HLA-A and HLA-B alleles reportedly predicted accurately by TCR beta sequences.

The rearrangement uses TRBV19 and TRBJ1-1; the D is unclear. Sequencing was performed on PBMCs. The receptor comes from a woman aged 35 to 49 in good health and CMV-seropositive. The DNA of the CDR3 is TGTGCCAGTAGTATCAACAGGAACACTGAAGCTTTCTTT. It encodes CASSINRNTEAFF.